One and the same sample provided the 4 T cell receptor beta chains below, sequenced in a study of T-cell memory formation after mild COVID-19. TCRdb re-derived calls from the 5' RACE reads in MiXCR, one entry per CDR3 protein. The sample carries about 210,000 distinct CDR3 sequences, around 27% recorded once. The source material was PBMCs or a T cell subset sorted from them (not recorded which). Source of these receptors: an adult woman who had mild COVID-19 (a few samples of this study predate the infection). Cell type and time point are not known.

In this sample, this clonotype turned up a few times. The genes are TRBV3-1 and TRBJ2-1; no firm D call. The CDR3 runs to 15 residues. Trimming left V 6 bases short and J 0 bases short, with 12 bases between. Germline V CDR1 and CDR2: LGHDT, YNNKEL (reference sequence). DNA for the CDR3: TGTGCCAGCAGTCCCAGGACGGACTCCTACAATGAGCAGTTCTTC. It is translated as CASSPRTDSYNEQFF.

This clonotype was counted ten times or more. The chain has TRBV5-1 and TRBJ1-1, with D unclear. Germline CDR1 SGHRS, CDR2 YFSETQ. This CDR3 comprises 14 residues. V lost 0 bases and J 1 base, leaving 7 bases between the germline ends. The CDR3 loop reads CASSLGHQNTEAFF. CDR3 sequence (DNA): TGCGCCAGCAGCTTGGGACACCAGAACACTGAAGCTTTCTTT. Combining the CDR3 with reference TRBV5-1 and TRBJ1-1 gives the whole variable domain KAGVTQTPRYLIKTRGQQVTLSCSPISGHRSVSWYQQTPGQGLQFLFEYFSETQRNKGNFPGRFSGRQFSNSRSEMNVSTLELGDSALYLCASSLGHQNTEAFFGQGTRLTVV.

The rearrangement uses TRBV9 and TRBJ2-5, with D perhaps given as TRBD1 or TRBD2 (5 bases each). The germline gives CDR1 SGDLS, CDR2 YYNGEE. CDR3 length: 14 amino acids. Trimming pared 0 bases from V and 5 bases from J, leaving 11 bases between. The chain's CDR3 is CASSVGGVGETQYF. CDR3 DNA sequence: TGTGCCAGCAGCGTAGGAGGGGTAGGGGAGACCCAGTACTTC.

The V call is TRBV27, the J call TRBJ1-6, with 7 nucleotides matching TRBD1. The CDR3 is 14 amino acids. From germline, CDR1 is MNHEY and CDR2 SMNVEV (reference sequence). The V and J ends lost 2 bases and 10 bases, in that order; junction bases with no gene match: 5. CDR3 protein: CASSLRQGYSPLHF. CDR3 nucleotide sequence: TGTGCCAGCAGTTTACGACAGGGTTACTCACCCCTCCACTTT.